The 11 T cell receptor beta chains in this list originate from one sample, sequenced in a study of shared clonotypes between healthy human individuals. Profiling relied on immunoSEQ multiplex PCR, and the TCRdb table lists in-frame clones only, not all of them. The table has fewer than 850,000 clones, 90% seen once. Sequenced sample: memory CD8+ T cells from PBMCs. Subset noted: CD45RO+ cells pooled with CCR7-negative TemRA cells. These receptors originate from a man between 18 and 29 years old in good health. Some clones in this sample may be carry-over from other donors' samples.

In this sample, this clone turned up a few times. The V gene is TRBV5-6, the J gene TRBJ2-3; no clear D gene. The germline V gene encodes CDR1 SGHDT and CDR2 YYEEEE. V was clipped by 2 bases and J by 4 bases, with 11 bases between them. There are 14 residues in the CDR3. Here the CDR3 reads CASSLGYNADTQYF. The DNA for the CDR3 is TGTGCCAGCAGCTTAGGGTACAATGCAGATACGCAGTATTTT.

CDR3 amino acids: CASSSWNTEAFF. The CDR3 DNA follows: TGTGCCAGCAGTTCGTGGAACACTGAAGCTTTCTTT. This rearrangement joins TRBV28 to TRBJ1-1, with D uncertain. The germline V and J ends were trimmed by 4 bases and 1 base, with 4 bases remaining between them. CDR1 is MDHEN, CDR2 SYDVKM, per germline. The CDR3 is 12 residues long.

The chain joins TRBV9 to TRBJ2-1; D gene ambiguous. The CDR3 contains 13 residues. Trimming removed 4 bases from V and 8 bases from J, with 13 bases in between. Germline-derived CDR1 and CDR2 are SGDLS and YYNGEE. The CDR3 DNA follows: TGTGCCAGCAGCCCCCATAGTAGGGATGAGCAGTTCTTC. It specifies CASSPHSRDEQFF. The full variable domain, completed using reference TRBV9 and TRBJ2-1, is DSGVTQTPKHLITATGQRVTLRCSPRSGDLSVYWYQQSLDQGLQFLIQYYNGEERAKGNILERFSAQQFPDLHSELNLSSLELGDSALYFCASSPHSRDEQFFGPGTRLTVL.

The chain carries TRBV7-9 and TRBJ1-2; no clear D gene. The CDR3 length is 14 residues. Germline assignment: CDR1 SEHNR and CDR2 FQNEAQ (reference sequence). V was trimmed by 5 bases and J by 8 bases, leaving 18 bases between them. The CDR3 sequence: CASSPQTGSEGYTF. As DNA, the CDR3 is TGTGCCAGCAGCCCTCAGACGGGGTCAGAAGGCTACACCTTC.

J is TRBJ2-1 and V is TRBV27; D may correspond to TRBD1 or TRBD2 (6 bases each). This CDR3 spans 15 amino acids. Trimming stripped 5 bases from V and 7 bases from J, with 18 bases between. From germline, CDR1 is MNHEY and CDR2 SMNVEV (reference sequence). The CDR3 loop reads CASSPQGTFSNEQFF. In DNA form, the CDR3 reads TGTGCCAGCAGTCCTCAGGGGACTTTTTCGAATGAGCAGTTCTTC.

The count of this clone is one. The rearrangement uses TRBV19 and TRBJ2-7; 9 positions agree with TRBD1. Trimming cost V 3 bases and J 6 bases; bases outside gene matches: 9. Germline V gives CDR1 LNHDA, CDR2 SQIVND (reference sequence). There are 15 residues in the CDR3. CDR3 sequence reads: CASSMSRTGALEQYF. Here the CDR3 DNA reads TGTGCCAGTAGTATGTCTCGGACAGGGGCCCTCGAGCAGTACTTC. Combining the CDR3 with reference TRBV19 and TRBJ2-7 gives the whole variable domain DGGITQSPKYLFRKEGQNVTLSCEQNLNHDAMYWYRQDPGQGLRLIYYSQIVNDFQKGDIAEGYSVSREKKESFPLTVTSAQKNPTAFYLCASSMSRTGALEQYFGPGTRLTVT.

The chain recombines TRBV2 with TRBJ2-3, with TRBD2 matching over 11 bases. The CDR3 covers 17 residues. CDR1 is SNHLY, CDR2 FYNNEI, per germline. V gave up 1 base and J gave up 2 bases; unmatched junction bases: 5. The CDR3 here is CASSEGHSGRATDTQYF. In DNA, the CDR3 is TGTGCCAGCAGTGAAGGTCATAGCGGGAGGGCCACAGATACGCAGTATTTT. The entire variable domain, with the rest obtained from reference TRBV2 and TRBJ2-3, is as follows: EPEVTQTPSHQVTQMGQEVILRCVPISNHLYFYWYRQILGQKVEFLVSFYNNEISEKSEIFDDQFSVERPDGSNFTLKIRSTKLEDSAMYFCASSEGHSGRATDTQYFGPGTRLTVL.

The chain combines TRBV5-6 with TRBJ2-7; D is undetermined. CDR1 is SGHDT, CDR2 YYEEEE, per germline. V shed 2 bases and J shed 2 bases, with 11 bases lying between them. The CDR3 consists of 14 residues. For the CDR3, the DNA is TGTGCCAGCAGCTTAGGCCTAGTCCCCTACGAGCAGTACTTC. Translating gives CASSLGLVPYEQYF.

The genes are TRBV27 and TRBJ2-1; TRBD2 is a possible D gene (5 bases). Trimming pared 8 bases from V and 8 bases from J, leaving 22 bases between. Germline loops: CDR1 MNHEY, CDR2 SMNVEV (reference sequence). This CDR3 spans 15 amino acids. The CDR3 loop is CASGAYGVLGDEQFF. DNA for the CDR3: TGTGCCAGCGGCGCCTACGGGGTATTAGGAGATGAGCAGTTCTTC.

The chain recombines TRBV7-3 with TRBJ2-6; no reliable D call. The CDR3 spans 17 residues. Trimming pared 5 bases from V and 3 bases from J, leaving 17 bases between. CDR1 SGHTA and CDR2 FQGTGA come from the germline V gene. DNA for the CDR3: TGTGCCAGCAGCCTTCCCCCGTTGAGCTTTGGGGCCAACGTCCTGACTTTC. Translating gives CASSLPPLSFGANVLTF. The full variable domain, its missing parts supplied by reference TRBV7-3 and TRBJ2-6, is GAGVSQTPSNKVTEKGKYVELRCDPISGHTALYWYRQSLGQGPEFLIYFQGTGAADDSGLPNDRFFAVRPEGSVSTLKIQRTERGDSAVYLCASSLPPLSFGANVLTFGAGSRLTVL.

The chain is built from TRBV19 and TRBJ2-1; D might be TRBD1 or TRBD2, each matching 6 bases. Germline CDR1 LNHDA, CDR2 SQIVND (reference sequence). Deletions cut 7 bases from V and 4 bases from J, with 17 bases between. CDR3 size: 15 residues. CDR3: CASTIGGRGYNEQFF. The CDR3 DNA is TGTGCCAGTACCATCGGGGGCCGTGGGTACAATGAGCAGTTCTTC. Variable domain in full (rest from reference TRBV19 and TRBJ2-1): DGGITQSPKYLFRKEGQNVTLSCEQNLNHDAMYWYRQDPGQGLRLIYYSQIVNDFQKGDIAEGYSVSREKKESFPLTVTSAQKNPTAFYLCASTIGGRGYNEQFFGPGTRLTVL.